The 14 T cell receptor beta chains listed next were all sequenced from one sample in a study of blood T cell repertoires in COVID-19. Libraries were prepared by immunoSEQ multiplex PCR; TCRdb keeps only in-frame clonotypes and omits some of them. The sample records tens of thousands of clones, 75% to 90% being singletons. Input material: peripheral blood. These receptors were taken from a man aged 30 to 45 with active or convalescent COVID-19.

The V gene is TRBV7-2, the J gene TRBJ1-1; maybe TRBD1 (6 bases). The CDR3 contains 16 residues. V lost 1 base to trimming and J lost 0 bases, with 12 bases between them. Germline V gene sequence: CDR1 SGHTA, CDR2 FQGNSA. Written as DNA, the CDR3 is TGTGCCAGCAGCTTAGTGGGGGCGCGGTTGAACACTGAAGCTTTCTTT. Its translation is CASSLVGARLNTEAFF.

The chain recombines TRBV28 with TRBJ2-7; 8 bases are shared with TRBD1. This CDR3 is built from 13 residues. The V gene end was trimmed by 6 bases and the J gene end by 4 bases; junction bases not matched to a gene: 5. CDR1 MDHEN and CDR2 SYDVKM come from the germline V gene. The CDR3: CASSNRGIYEQYV. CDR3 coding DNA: TGTGCCAGCAGCAACAGGGGGATTTACGAGCAGTACGTC.

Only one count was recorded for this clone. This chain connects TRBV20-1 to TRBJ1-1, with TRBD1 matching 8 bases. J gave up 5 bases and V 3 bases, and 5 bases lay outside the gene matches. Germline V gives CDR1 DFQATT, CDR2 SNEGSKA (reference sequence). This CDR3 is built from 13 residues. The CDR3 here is CSASGQGQTEAFF. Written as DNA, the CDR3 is TGCAGTGCTAGTGGACAGGGACAAACTGAAGCTTTCTTT.

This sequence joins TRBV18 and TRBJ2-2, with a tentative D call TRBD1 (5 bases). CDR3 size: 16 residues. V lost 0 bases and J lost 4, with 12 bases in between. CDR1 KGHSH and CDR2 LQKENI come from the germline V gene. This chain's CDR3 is CASSPPGRQSTGELFF. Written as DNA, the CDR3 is TGTGCCAGCTCACCACCGGGGCGACAGTCCACCGGGGAGCTGTTTTTT.

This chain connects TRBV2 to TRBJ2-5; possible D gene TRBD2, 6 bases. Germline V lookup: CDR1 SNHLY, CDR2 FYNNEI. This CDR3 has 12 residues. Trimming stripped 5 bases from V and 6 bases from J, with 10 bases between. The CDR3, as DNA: TGTGCCAGCAGTTCCCTAGCGAAGACCCAGTACTTC. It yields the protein CASSSLAKTQYF.

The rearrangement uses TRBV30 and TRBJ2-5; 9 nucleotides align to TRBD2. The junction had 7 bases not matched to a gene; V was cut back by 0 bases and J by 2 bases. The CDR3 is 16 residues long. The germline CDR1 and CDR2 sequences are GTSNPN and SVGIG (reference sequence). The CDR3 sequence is CAWSVGTSRRQETQYF. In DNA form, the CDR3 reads TGTGCCTGGAGTGTAGGGACTAGCCGAAGGCAAGAGACCCAGTACTTC.

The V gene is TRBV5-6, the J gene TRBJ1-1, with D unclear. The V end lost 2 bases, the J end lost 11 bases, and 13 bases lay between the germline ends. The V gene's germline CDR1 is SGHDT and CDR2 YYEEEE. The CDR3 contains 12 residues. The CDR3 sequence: CASSFTESQAFF. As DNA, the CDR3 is TGTGCCAGCAGCTTTACAGAGAGTCAGGCTTTCTTT.

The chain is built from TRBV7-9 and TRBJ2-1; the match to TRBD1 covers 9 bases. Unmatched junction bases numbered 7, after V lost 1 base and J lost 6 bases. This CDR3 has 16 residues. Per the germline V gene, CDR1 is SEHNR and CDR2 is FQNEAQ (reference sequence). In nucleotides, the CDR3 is TGTGCCAGCAGCTTAGTGTGGACAGGGGCCCTCAATGAGCAGTTCTTC. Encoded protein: CASSLVWTGALNEQFF.

CDR3 residues: CASSLLGGRGEAFF. CDR3 nucleotide sequence: TGTGCCAGCAGTCTTCTAGGGGGCCGTGGTGAAGCTTTCTTT. V usage is TRBV6-2 or TRBV6-3 and J usage is TRBJ1-1; 7 bases match TRBD1. Per germline, CDR1 MNHEY and CDR2 SVGEGT. V shed 5 bases, J shed 7 bases, and the junction held 10 bases outside the gene matches. The CDR3 sequence is 14 residues long.

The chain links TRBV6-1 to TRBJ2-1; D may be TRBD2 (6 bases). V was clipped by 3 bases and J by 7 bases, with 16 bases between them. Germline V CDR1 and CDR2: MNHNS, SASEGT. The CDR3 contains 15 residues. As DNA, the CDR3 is TGTGCCAGCAGTGAGGGGAGGACCTGGGGGAATGAGCAGTTCTTC. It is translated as CASSEGRTWGNEQFF.

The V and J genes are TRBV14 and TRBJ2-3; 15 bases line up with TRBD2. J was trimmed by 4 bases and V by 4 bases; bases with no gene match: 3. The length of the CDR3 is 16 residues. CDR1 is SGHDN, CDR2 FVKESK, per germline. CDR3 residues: CASSPRTSGGADTQYF. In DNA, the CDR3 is TGTGCCAGCAGCCCCCGGACTAGCGGGGGGGCAGATACGCAGTATTTT.

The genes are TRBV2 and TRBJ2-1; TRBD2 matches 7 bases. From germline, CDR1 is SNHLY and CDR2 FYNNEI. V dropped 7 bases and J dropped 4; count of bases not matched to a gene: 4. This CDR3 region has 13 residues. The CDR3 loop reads CASTVREYNEQFF. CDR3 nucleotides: TGTGCCAGCACCGTGCGGGAGTACAATGAGCAGTTCTTC.

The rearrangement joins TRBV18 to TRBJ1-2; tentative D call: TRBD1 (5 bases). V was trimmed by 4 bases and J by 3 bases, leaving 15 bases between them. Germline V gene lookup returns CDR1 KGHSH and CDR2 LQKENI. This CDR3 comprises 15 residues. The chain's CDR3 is CASSRGRGSDYGYTF. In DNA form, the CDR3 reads TGTGCCAGCTCACGCGGCCGGGGGTCCGACTATGGCTACACCTTC.

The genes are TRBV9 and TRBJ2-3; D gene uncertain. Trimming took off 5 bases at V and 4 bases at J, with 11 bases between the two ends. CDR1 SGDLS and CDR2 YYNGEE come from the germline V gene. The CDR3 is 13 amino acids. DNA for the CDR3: TGTGCCAGCAGTCAAGCCGTTCCAGATACGCAGTATTTT. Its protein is CASSQAVPDTQYF.